This TCR beta chain came from a study of T cells in Graves' hyperthyroidism and ophthalmopathy. Using RNA transcripts as the source, TCR beta CDR3 regions were amplified. The TCR CDR3 first-round RT-PCR relied on the HTBI primer set. TCRdb reanalysed the multiplex PCR reads using MiXCR and keeps one entry per CDR3 protein. The sample has hundreds of thousands of distinct CDR3 sequences, roughly 16% seen once. Germline V gene data show CDR1 as SGHTA and CDR2 as FQGNSA. This CDR3 is built from 17 residues. The V segment lost 5 bases and the J segment 2 bases; nucleotides outside the gene matches: 12. Ophthalmopathy in the patients scored at least 3 on Clinical Activity Score and at least 4 on NOSPECS grade, lasting under 3 months.

The chain combines TRBV7-2 with TRBJ1-2, with 9 bases aligning to TRBD1. The specimen sequenced was blood. The sequence was obtained from a woman aged 40 to 50 with Graves' ophthalmopathy. The CDR3 DNA is TGTGCCAGCAGCCCTGAGGTCGGGGGACAGGGAAACTATGGCTACACCTTC. Its translation is CASSPEVGGQGNYGYTF.